The clone carrying this TCR beta chain was detected a few times. Its antigen is undetermined. UMIs and sample barcodes were carried by the TCR alpha and TCR beta cDNA libraries that 5'RACE produced using constant-segment primers. TCRdb re-called the 5' RACE reads with MiXCR, one entry per CDR3 protein. This sample has some 410,000 distinct CDR3 sequences; under 25% occur once, and the top ten carry 10% to 15%. The data were obtained in a study of T-cell memory formation after mild COVID-19. The wider study: Clusters of TCRs were largely donor specific. Broader study findings: The study detected some responding clones in pre-infection memory, suggesting cross-reactive memory joined.

The CDR3 totals 14 residues. V lost 5 bases, J lost 5 bases, and 8 bases stayed unmatched. This TCR came from an adult woman who had mild COVID-19 (a few samples of this study predate the infection). Cell type and time point are not known. The chain combines TRBV12-3 or TRBV12-4 with TRBJ2-5, with 7 bases identical to TRBD1. Sequenced input: PBMCs or a T cell subset sorted from them (not recorded which). The CDR3 reads CASSPTGNRETQYF. The CDR3 DNA is TGTGCCAGCAGTCCGACAGGGAACAGGGAGACCCAGTACTTC.